A single sample gave rise to the 2 T cell receptor beta chains below, sequenced in a study of cytomegalovirus exposure and HLA in healthy donors. PCR was performed using 60 Vbeta and 13 Jbeta primers. Clones were sequenced by immunoSEQ multiplex PCR, and TCRdb holds only the in-frame ones, with some missing. The sample has 180,000 or so clones, roughly 85% seen once; the top ten hold approximately 9.4%. Specimen: PBMCs. These receptors were taken from a man aged 18 to 30 in good health and CMV-seropositive.

This chain uses TRBV7-3 with TRBJ2-3, with TRBD2 as a possible D gene (6 bases). CDR3 length: 16 amino acids. Deletions cut 3 bases from V and 5 bases from J, with 18 bases between. CDR1 and CDR2 from the germline V gene are SGHTA and FQGTGA. CDR3 loop: CASSFSGGRGVDTQYF. The CDR3 DNA is TGTGCCAGCAGCTTTAGCGGAGGGCGTGGGGTAGATACGCAGTATTTT.

This chain uses TRBV10-3 with TRBJ1-2; D might be TRBD1 (6 bases). This CDR3 has 15 amino acids. CDR1 is ENHRY, CDR2 SYGVKD, per germline. V was shortened by 1 base and J by 4 bases, with 13 bases between the two germline ends. The CDR3 DNA sequence: TGTGCCATCAGTGAGTGGGGGGGCTCAGGCTATGGCTACACCTTC. It yields the protein CAISEWGGSGYGYTF.